These 16 T cell receptor beta chains were all obtained from the same sample, sequenced in a study of blood T cells in healthy people across ages (dated by TCRdb to between 2015 and 2017). The library was produced with 5' RACE. The listed sequencing device is Illumina HiSeq 2500. A second roughly 7 to 11 cycle PCR used a sample-barcoded 5' primer and a J-beta primer mix. TCRdb reran the public reads through fastp at Q25 and MiXCR, keeping productive beta chains. All rows with the same CDR3 protein become a single entry with the most common DNA and genes. The sample table shows roughly 550,000 distinct CDR3 sequences, and 24% are seen once. The ten largest clones capture around 10% of the sample. This sample also appeared in a second study, on T cells of mothers and their children.

The sequenced material came from blood. The source is a boy aged 5 to 17 in good health.

This clonotype was found a few times. This chain links TRBV7-9 with TRBJ2-1; D possibly corresponds to TRBD1 (6 bases). The CDR3 sequence is 19 residues long. The germline V and J ends were trimmed by 2 bases and 0 bases, with 20 bases remaining between them. CDR1 and CDR2 from the germline V gene are SEHNR and FQNEAQ (reference sequence). CDR3 sequence reads: CASSLRPLQGGSSYNEQFF. CDR3 nucleotides: TGTGCCAGCAGCTTAAGGCCCCTACAGGGTGGGAGCTCCTACAATGAGCAGTTCTTC. The whole variable domain, filled in from reference TRBV7-9 and TRBJ2-1, reads DTGVSQNPRHKITKRGQNVTFRCDPISEHNRLYWYRQTLGQGPEFLTYFQNEAQLEKSRLLSDRFSAERPKGSFSTLEIQRTEQGDSAMYLCASSLRPLQGGSSYNEQFFGPGTRLTVL.

This clonotype showed up just a few times. A read error may produce the germline difference seen at one junction end. V is TRBV6-2 or TRBV6-3 and J is TRBJ2-5, with TRBD1 matching over 9 bases. Germline CDR1 is MNHEY and CDR2 is SVGEGT. The CDR3 runs 13 residues. Written as DNA, the CDR3 is TGTGCCGAAGAGGGACAGGGACGGGAGACCCAGTATTTC. Its protein product is CAEEGQGRETQYF.

This chain connects TRBV20-1 to TRBJ2-1; D unresolved. The V end lost 2 bases, the J end lost 1 base, and 9 bases lay between the germline ends. The CDR3 is 14 amino acids. Germline loops: CDR1 DFQATT, CDR2 SNEGSKA (reference sequence). CDR3 sequence: CSARQASSYNEQFF. In DNA form, the CDR3 reads TGCAGTGCTAGACAGGCAAGTTCCTACAATGAGCAGTTCTTC.

This rearrangement joins TRBV7-6 to TRBJ2-4; D gene ambiguous. Per germline, CDR1 SGHVS and CDR2 FNYEAQ. Trimming took 5 bases from V and 1 from J, leaving 12 bases between them. The CDR3 covers 15 residues. The chain's CDR3 is CASSTPQGAKNIQYF. The CDR3 region has the DNA TGTGCCAGCAGCACCCCCCAAGGGGCCAAAAACATTCAGTACTTC.

This clonotype was seen a handful of times. The germline gene is not matched at one end of the junction; a read error may be the cause. CDR3 amino acids: CASSLEGGPINEQFF. Written as DNA, the CDR3 is TGTGCTAGCAGCTTGGAGGGGGGGCCGATCAATGAGCAGTTCTTC. The chain combines TRBV7-7 with TRBJ2-1; D perhaps matches TRBD2 (7 bases). The CDR3 runs 15 residues. The germline V gene has CDR1 SSHAT and CDR2 FNYEAQ (reference sequence).

This clonotype has just a few counts. This chain links TRBV7-3 with TRBJ2-5, with D possibly matching TRBD2 (5 bases). With 2 bases removed from V and 6 bases from J, the gap between germline ends came to 7 bases. CDR3 length equals 12 residues. Germline loops: CDR1 SGHTA, CDR2 FQGTGA. The CDR3 coding sequence is TGTGCCAGCAGCTTACCGGGGAAGACCCAGTACTTC. It codes for CASSLPGKTQYF.

CDR3 region: CASRSRRGRGADTQYF. DNA of the CDR3: TGTGCCAGCAGGTCCCGTCGCGGGAGGGGAGCAGATACGCAGTATTTT. V is TRBV2 and J is TRBJ2-3; 9 nucleotides agree with TRBD2. The CDR3 spans 16 residues. Germline-derived CDR1 and CDR2 are SNHLY and FYNNEI. V lost 6 bases to trimming and J lost 4 bases; unmatched junction nucleotides: 11.

This clonotype was detected a few times. The DNA for the CDR3 is TGTGCCAGCAGCTTATACAGGGGCCGCAATCAGCCCCAGCATTTT. This translates into CASSLYRGRNQPQHF. The chain couples TRBV7-3 to TRBJ1-5; 7 positions agree with TRBD1. Germline V lookup: CDR1 SGHTA, CDR2 FQGTGA. Losses at the gene ends were 2 bases for V and 2 bases for J; bases not matched to a gene: 3. The CDR3 extends over 15 amino acids.

The V and J genes are TRBV14 and TRBJ1-6; D gene unclear. Germline assignment: CDR1 SGHDN and CDR2 FVKESK. The CDR3 runs 11 residues. Trimming took 5 bases from V and 10 from J, leaving 6 bases between them. CDR3 in amino acids: CASSTGSPLHF. CDR3 bases: TGTGCCAGCAGCACTGGATCACCCCTCCACTTT.

This clonotype was found a few times. The chain carries TRBV20-1 and TRBJ2-1, with 11 nucleotides matching TRBD2. This CDR3 is 18 amino acids long. CDR1 DFQATT and CDR2 SNEGSKA come from the germline V gene (reference sequence). V was clipped by 3 bases and J by 6 bases; unmatched bases: 16. The CDR3 protein is CSARAVPGLAEALNEQFF. The CDR3 DNA sequence: TGCAGTGCTAGGGCCGTCCCGGGACTAGCGGAGGCACTCAATGAGCAGTTCTTC.

This clonotype came up a few times. The rearrangement uses TRBV7-2 and TRBJ2-2; 7 bases map to TRBD1. There are 16 residues in the CDR3. Unmatched junction bases numbered 6, after V lost 5 bases and J lost 0 bases. Germline V gene lookup returns CDR1 SGHTA and CDR2 FQGNSA. The CDR3 nucleotides are TGTGCCAGCAGCCCCCAGGGGACAGCGAACACCGGGGAGCTGTTTTTT. Translating gives CASSPQGTANTGELFF.

The table lists this clonotype with a few counts. The chain has TRBV29-1 and TRBJ2-7, with D possibly TRBD1 on 5 matching bases. The V gene's germline CDR1 is SQVTM and CDR2 ANQGSEA. This CDR3 comprises 12 residues. V lost 4 bases and J 1 base, leaving 8 bases between the germline ends. Here the CDR3 reads CSVVQGSYEQYF. Written as DNA, the CDR3 is TGCAGCGTTGTCCAGGGTTCCTACGAGCAGTACTTC.

This clonotype was seen only a few times. The chain is built from TRBV28 and TRBJ2-5; 8 positions agree with TRBD2. The J call is doubtful: the DNA matches TRBJ2-7 better. The CDR3 extends over 15 amino acids. The V gene's germline CDR1 is MDHEN and CDR2 SYDVKM. The CDR3: CASSLLRGANYEQYF. The DNA of the CDR3 is TGTGCCAGCAGTTTATTGCGGGGGGCGAACTACGAGCAGTACTTC.

This clonotype was picked up one time. V usage is TRBV5-1 and J usage is TRBJ2-3, with 8 positions matching TRBD2. The CDR3 extends over 12 amino acids. Trimming cost V 3 bases and J 13 bases; bases outside gene matches: 7. The germline V gene encodes CDR1 SGHRS and CDR2 YFSETQ. Written as DNA, the CDR3 is TGCGCCAGCAGCTCTACGGGGGGGCCGGAGTATTTT. Translation: CASSSTGGPEYF.

This chain uses TRBV11-2 with TRBJ2-6; a weak D match, TRBD1 (6 bases). Between the trimmed V and J ends, which lost 1 base and 1 base, there was a span of 17 bases. Germline V lookup: CDR1 SGHAT, CDR2 FQNNGV. The CDR3 spans 19 residues. In DNA, the CDR3 is TGTGCCAGCAGCTTAGTAAGGGGGAATATGGGGTCTGGGGCCAACGTCCTGACTTTC. It yields the protein CASSLVRGNMGSGANVLTF.

The V gene is TRBV5-1, the J gene TRBJ1-2; D remains ambiguous. Germline CDR1 and CDR2: SGHRS and YFSETQ. The V end was cut by 1 base, the J end by 6 bases, with 10 bases between. The CDR3 has 13 residues. CDR3 sequence reads: CASSLRTLNGYTF. DNA of the CDR3: TGCGCCAGCAGCTTGAGGACTCTTAATGGCTACACCTTC.